Sequencing of this TCR beta chain was carried out in a study of T cell changes during pregnancy in multiple sclerosis. Only in-frame clones appear in the TCRdb table, and some are missing; sequencing was by immunoSEQ multiplex PCR. The sample lists 75,000 to 95,000 clones, 75% to 95% occurring once. The CDR3 is made up of 16 amino acids. Trimming cost V 1 base and J 1 base, with 11 bases left between them. Germline CDR1 is KGHSH and CDR2 is LQKENI. This chain links TRBV18 with TRBJ2-1; a possible D gene is TRBD1 (6 bases). Material: peripheral blood, obtained before pregnancy. This sequence originates from a female donor with multiple sclerosis, enrolled in a pregnancy study. The CDR3 sequence is CASSPLRDRSYNEQFF. As DNA, the CDR3 is TGTGCCAGCTCACCACTGAGAGACAGGTCCTACAATGAGCAGTTCTTC.